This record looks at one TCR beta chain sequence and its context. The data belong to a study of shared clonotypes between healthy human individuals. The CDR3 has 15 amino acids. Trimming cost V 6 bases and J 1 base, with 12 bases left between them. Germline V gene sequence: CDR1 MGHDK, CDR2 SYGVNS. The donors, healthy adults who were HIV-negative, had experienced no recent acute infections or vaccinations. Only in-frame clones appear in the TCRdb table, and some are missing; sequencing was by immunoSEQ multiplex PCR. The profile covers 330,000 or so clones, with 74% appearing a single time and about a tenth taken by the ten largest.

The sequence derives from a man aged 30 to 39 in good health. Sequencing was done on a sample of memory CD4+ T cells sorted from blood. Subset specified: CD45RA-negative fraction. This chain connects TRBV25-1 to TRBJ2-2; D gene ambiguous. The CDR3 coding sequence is TGTGCCAGCAGCCCCGCGACTGTGAACACCGGGGAGCTGTTTTTT. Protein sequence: CASSPATVNTGELFF.